Given below is one T cell receptor (beta chain) in context. The record originates from a study of T-cell memory formation after mild COVID-19. TCRdb used MiXCR to reprocess the 5' RACE reads, holding one entry per CDR3 protein. The sample lists 200,000 to 250,000 distinct CDR3 sequences; 15% were seen once. CDR3 length equals 15 residues. Germline values: CDR1 LGHNT, CDR2 FRNRAP. V dropped 7 bases and J dropped 0; count of bases not matched to a gene: 6. This receptor was taken from an adult woman who had mild COVID-19 (a few samples of this study predate the infection). Cell type and time point are not known. Material: PBMCs or a T cell subset sorted from them (not recorded which). The chain couples TRBV12-5 to TRBJ2-1, with 7 bases aligning to TRBD1. The CDR3 sequence: CASVQTGSSYNEQFF. The CDR3 DNA follows: TGTGCTAGTGTCCAGACAGGGAGCTCCTACAATGAGCAGTTCTTC.